These T cell receptor beta chains were read from a single sample in a study of blood T cell repertoires in COVID-19. Some clones are missing from TCRdb's copy, which holds only in-frame ones; the method was immunoSEQ multiplex PCR. The repertoire holds roughly 30,000 clones, with approximately 81% as singletons. Material for sequencing was peripheral blood. These receptors all stem from a human donor with acute or convalescent COVID-19. The donor label of this sample is uncertain. The CDR3 runs from the conserved cysteine through the conserved F or W. A D gene is named only where the DNA matches it firmly. Clone size is not always given. Where it is, it says once, few, many or a class for expanded clones.

D	V	J	size	DNA	CDR3
TRBD1	TRBV2	TRBJ1-2	-	TGTGCCATAGGGGGCAACTATGGCTACACCTTC	CAIGGNYGYTF
-	TRBV12-3/TRBV12-4	TRBJ2-7	-	TGTGCCAGCGGTGGCGGTCCCTACGAGCAGTACTTC	CASGGGPYEQYF
TRBD1	TRBV29-1	TRBJ2-7	-	TGCAGCGCGGGACAGGGCTCCTACGAGCAGTACTTC	CSAGQGSYEQYF
-	TRBV6-2/TRBV6-3	TRBJ1-4	-	TGTGCCAGCAGTGGAACGACAGCCATTAATGAAAAACTGTTTTTT	CASSGTTAINEKLFF
TRBD1	TRBV12-5	TRBJ2-5	-	TGTGCTAGTGGGACAGGGCGGGAGACCCAGTACTTC	CASGTGRETQYF
TRBD1	TRBV10-3	TRBJ1-6	-	TGTGCCATCAGCCGGGGACAGGTCCCTAATTCACCCCTCCACTTT	CAISRGQVPNSPLHF
TRBD1	TRBV11-3	TRBJ2-3	few	TGTGCCAGCAGCACACGGGACAGGGACACAGATACGCAGTATTTT	CASSTRDRDTDTQYF
-	TRBV10-3	TRBJ2-7	-	TGTGCCATCAGGGGCGGGATGGGATCCTACGAGCAGTACTTC	CAIRGGMGSYEQYF
-	TRBV6-1	TRBJ2-1	-	TGTGCCAGCAGTGAAGCGCTCGCCGGAGTCCCCTACAATGAGCAGTTCTTC	CASSEALAGVPYNEQFF
TRBD1	TRBV7-6	TRBJ2-2	-	TGTGCCAGCAGCGAAACTCCTGGAGACAGGGTTACCGGGGAGCTGTTTTTT	CASSETPGDRVTGELFF
TRBD1	TRBV6-6	TRBJ2-4	once	TGTGCCAGCAGTTCCTCCACCCGACAGGGCGGGTATCAGTACTTC	CASSSSTRQGGYQYF